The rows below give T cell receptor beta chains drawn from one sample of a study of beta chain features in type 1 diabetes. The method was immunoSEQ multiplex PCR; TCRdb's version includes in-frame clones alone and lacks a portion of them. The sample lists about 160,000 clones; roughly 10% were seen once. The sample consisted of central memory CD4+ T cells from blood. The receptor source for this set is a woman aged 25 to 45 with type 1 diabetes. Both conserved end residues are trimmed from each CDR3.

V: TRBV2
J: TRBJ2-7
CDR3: ASSPYGSGRFYEQY

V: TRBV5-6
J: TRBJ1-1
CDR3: ASSSALQGDTEAF

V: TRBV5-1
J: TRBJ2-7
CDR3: ASSFSGSYEQY

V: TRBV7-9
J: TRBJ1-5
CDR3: ASSLGQGHQPQH

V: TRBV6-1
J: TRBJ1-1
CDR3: ASSRVVGASEAF

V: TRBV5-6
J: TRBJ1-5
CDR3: ASSFQNQPQH

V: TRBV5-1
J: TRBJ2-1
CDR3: ASTLASGARNEQF

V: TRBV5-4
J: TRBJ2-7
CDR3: ASSPQDRYEQY

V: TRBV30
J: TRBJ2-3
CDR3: AWKLTVGGTQY

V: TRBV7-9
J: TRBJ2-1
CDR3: ASSQSGGYNEQF

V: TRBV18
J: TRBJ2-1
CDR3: ASSPPGNVWQGSEQF

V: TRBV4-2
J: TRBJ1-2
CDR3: ASSQGTGINYGYT

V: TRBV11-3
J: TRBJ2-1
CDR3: ASSAYGRSSYNEQF

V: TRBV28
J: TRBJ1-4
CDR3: ASREGQREKLF

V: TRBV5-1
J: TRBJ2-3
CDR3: ASSPGTSGRTPTDTQY

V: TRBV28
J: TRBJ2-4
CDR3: ASSLFTGSLVLAKNIQY

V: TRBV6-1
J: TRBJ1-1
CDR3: ASSEQGSTEAF

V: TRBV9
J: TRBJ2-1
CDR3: ASSVEPDNEQF

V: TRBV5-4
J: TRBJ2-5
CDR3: ASSRVTGGRETQY

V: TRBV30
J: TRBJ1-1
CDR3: AWSPITGQAGTEAF

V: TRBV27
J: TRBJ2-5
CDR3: ASSSGGREGLVETQY

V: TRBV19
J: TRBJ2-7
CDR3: ASSIRQASYEQY

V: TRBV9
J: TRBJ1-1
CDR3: ASSTGQGHTEAF

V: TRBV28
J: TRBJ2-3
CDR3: ASRGTSGSWGTDTQY

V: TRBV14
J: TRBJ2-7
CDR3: ASRPGGSNSYEQY

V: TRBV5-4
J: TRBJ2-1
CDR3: ASSSPWGGGRDSGNEQF

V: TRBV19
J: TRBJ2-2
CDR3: ATGLAGAPTGELF

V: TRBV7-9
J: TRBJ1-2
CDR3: ASRSLRIDYGYT

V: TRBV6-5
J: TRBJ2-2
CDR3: ASRDLPGELF

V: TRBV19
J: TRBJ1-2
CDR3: ASSQPRQGLVYGYT

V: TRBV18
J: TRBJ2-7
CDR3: ASSRTGDEQY